The rows below give T cell receptor beta chains drawn from one sample of a study of T cells in Graves' hyperthyroidism and ophthalmopathy. From the multiplex PCR reads, TCRdb called clonotypes with MiXCR, one entry per CDR3 protein. This table has about 380,000 distinct CDR3 sequences, approximately 12% appearing once. Sequencing was done on a sample of blood. The receptors come from a man aged 25 to 45 with Graves' hyperthyroidism that later progressed to Graves' ophthalmopathy. The CDR3 runs from the conserved cysteine through the conserved F or W. The D gene is left open where the match is weak. Not all rows give a size; the values are once, few, many and, for expanded clones, a class.

many TRBJ1-2 . TRBV12-3/TRBV12-4 CASSPAREFANYGYTF TGTGCCAGCAGTCCAGCGAGGGAATTCGCTAACTATGGCTACACCTTC
many TRBJ2-7 TRBD1 TRBV7-6 CASSQLQGALNEQYF TGTGCCAGCAGCCAATTGCAGGGGGCTTTGAACGAGCAGTACTTC
few TRBJ1-2 TRBD1 TRBV5-1 CASSGLDRVGYGYTF TGCGCCAGCAGCGGGCTGGACAGGGTAGGATATGGCTACACCTTC
many TRBJ1-4 TRBD1 TRBV12-3/TRBV12-4 CASSTGGGEKLFF TGTGCCAGCAGCACAGGGGGTGGCGAAAAACTGTTTTTT
. TRBJ2-1 . TRBV19 CASSRSPNPGNEQFF TGTGCCAGTAGCAGGAGCCCGAACCCGGGGAATGAGCAGTTCTTC
. TRBJ2-1 TRBD1 TRBV3-1 CASSHRGNEQFF TGTGCCAGCAGCCACAGGGGGAATGAGCAGTTCTTC
many TRBJ1-5 . TRBV10-2 CASSDGNQPQHF TGCGCCAGCAGTGACGGCAATCAGCCCCAGCATTTT
many TRBJ1-1 TRBD1 TRBV27 CATKLRGPRTEAFF TGTGCCACCAAGTTGAGGGGGCCGAGGACTGAAGCTTTCTTT
few TRBJ2-1 . TRBV12-5 CASGSVSYNERFF TGTGCTAGTGGTTCGGTCTCCTACAATGAGCGGTTCTTC
many TRBJ2-3 . TRBV7-8 CASSLGGARVDTQYF TGTGCCAGCAGCTTAGGGGGGGCGAGAGTGGATACGCAGTATTTT
many TRBJ2-7 TRBD2 TRBV27 CASSLIPGLALFEQYF TGTGCCAGCAGTCTTATTCCGGGACTAGCGCTCTTCGAGCAGTACTTC
. TRBJ1-5 . TRBV19 CASSIGTSTDTQHF TGTGCCAGTAGTATCGGGACTAGCACAGATACGCAGCATTTT
few TRBJ2-1 TRBD2 TRBV19 CASTATSGGLNEQFF TGTGCCAGTACGGCTACTAGCGGGGGCCTCAATGAGCAGTTCTTC
many TRBJ2-6 TRBD1 TRBV12-3/TRBV12-4 CASYPGQSPSGANVLTF TGTGCCTCCTACCCGGGACAGAGTCCTTCTGGGGCCAACGTCCTGACTTTC
. TRBJ2-5 TRBD2 TRBV9 CASSVGASGAQETQYF TGTGCCAGCAGCGTAGGCGCTAGCGGGGCTCAAGAGACCCAGTACTTC
many TRBJ2-3 TRBD2 TRBV11-2 CASSPELAGWFTDTQYF TGTGCCAGCAGCCCTGAGCTAGCGGGGTGGTTCACAGATACGCAGTATTTT
. TRBJ1-5 . TRBV6-1 CASRDRYSNQPQHF TGTGCCAGCAGGGACCGATATAGCAATCAGCCCCAGCATTTT
many TRBJ1-2 . TRBV28 CASRPGVNYGYTF TGTGCCAGCAGACCAGGGGTTAACTATGGCTACACCTTC
many TRBJ2-7 . TRBV28 CASRRGEQYF TGTGCCAGCAGGCGGGGTGAGCAGTACTTC
few TRBJ1-3 . TRBV4-1 CASSQATDGNSGNTIYF TGCGCCAGCAGCCAAGCCACGGACGGAAACTCTGGAAACACCATATATTTT
. TRBJ2-3 . TRBV7-9 CASSLSPFSTDTQYF TGTGCCAGCAGCTTATCCCCATTTAGTACAGATACGCAGTATTTT
. TRBJ2-4 TRBD1 TRBV24-1 CATSDSSGTGENIQYF TGTGCCACCAGTGACTCCTCCGGGACAGGGGAAAACATTCAGTACTTC
many TRBJ1-5 TRBD1 TRBV5-5 CASSLGAGGLSNQPQHF TGTGCCAGCAGCTTGGGGGCAGGGGGCCTCAGCAATCAGCCCCAGCATTTT
many TRBJ1-4 . TRBV27 CASSTTTQSATNEKLFF TGTGCCAGCAGTACCACGACACAATCTGCAACTAATGAAAAACTGTTTTTT
few TRBJ2-4 . TRBV12-3/TRBV12-4 CASSASPAKNIQYF TGTGCCAGCAGTGCGTCACCAGCCAAAAACATTCAGTACTTC
many TRBJ1-1 . TRBV9 CASSVGDMNTEAFF TGTGCCAGCAGCGTAGGGGACATGAACACTGAAGCTTTCTTT
many TRBJ1-5 . TRBV11-2 CASSFIGSGQPQHF TGTGCCAGCAGCTTTATAGGGAGCGGTCAGCCCCAGCATTTT
. TRBJ2-7 . TRBV5-1 CASSLSGNAYEQYF TGCGCCAGCAGCTTGTCCGGCAACGCCTACGAGCAGTACTTC
many TRBJ2-5 . TRBV24-1 CATSDPGTTGETQYF TGTGCCACCAGTGATCCCGGGACAACTGGTGAGACCCAGTACTTC
many TRBJ2-7 TRBD2 TRBV27 CASTQAGGNHWYEQYF TGTGCCAGCACCCAGGCGGGGGGAAATCACTGGTACGAGCAGTACTTC
. TRBJ2-3 TRBD2 TRBV20-1 CTPPPRGDTDTQYF TGCACCCCTCCCCCGCGGGGGGACACAGATACGCAGTATTTT
. TRBJ1-2 TRBD1 TRBV9 CASSVQGAQGYTF TGTGCCAGCAGCGTCCAGGGGGCCCAGGGCTACACCTTC
many TRBJ1-1 . TRBV12-3/TRBV12-4 CASRFQRMGNEAFF TGTGCCAGCAGATTTCAAAGGATGGGTAATGAAGCTTTCTTT
few TRBJ1-1 TRBD1 TRBV19 CASFQRGRGTEAFF TGTGCCAGTTTTCAAAGGGGGCGCGGCACTGAAGCTTTCTTT
many TRBJ2-5 . TRBV12-5 CASGLRGGQETQYF TGTGCTAGTGGTTTGCGTGGGGGACAAGAGACCCAGTACTTC
many TRBJ1-6 . TRBV6-1 CASSEEDGRRSLHF TGTGCCAGCAGTGAGGAGGACGGGCGGAGGTCCCTCCACTTT
many TRBJ2-5 TRBD2 TRBV6-1 CASSEVGGAQYF TGTGCCAGCAGTGAAGTGGGGGGGGCCCAGTACTTC
few TRBJ1-2 TRBD1 TRBV10-3 CAISSGQGWDGYTF TGTGCCATCAGTTCGGGACAGGGGTGGGATGGCTACACCTTC
many TRBJ2-2 TRBD1 TRBV5-1 CASSSGQDGPTGELFF TGCGCCAGCAGCAGTGGACAGGATGGCCCCACCGGGGAGCTGTTTTTT
many TRBJ1-4 . TRBV7-8 CASSDLSGWGEKLFF TGTGCCAGCAGCGACCTGAGCGGGTGGGGTGAAAAACTGTTTTTT
few TRBJ2-7 . TRBV29-1 CSVERGVSYEQYF TGCAGCGTTGAAAGGGGGGTCTCCTACGAGCAGTACTTC
many TRBJ1-1 . TRBV2 CASTTGGNTEAFF TGTGCCAGCACGACAGGAGGGAACACTGAAGCTTTCTTT
. TRBJ2-5 . TRBV28 CASSGDGHHF TGTGCCAGCAGCGGGGACGGACATCACTTC
many TRBJ1-3 . TRBV6-1 CASSIPASGNTIYF TGTGCCAGCAGTATACCAGCCTCTGGAAACACCATATATTTT
. TRBJ1-1 . TRBV5-6 CASSTRGSTEAFF TGTGCCAGCAGCACCAGGGGAAGCACTGAAGCTTTCTTT
. TRBJ2-7 TRBD2 TRBV28 CASSHPGRPPYEQYF TGTGCCAGCAGTCACCCCGGGAGGCCCCCCTACGAGCAGTACTTC
many TRBJ2-1 TRBD2 TRBV7-9 CASSPTLRGVEQFF TGTGCCAGCAGTCCCACGTTGCGGGGGGTGGAGCAGTTCTTC
. TRBJ1-1 . TRBV30 CAWSALPRTTVRTEAFF TGTGCCTGGAGTGCACTCCCCCGGACCACGGTGAGGACTGAAGCTTTCTTT
many TRBJ1-2 TRBD1 TRBV12-3/TRBV12-4 CASTPGDRAFYGYTF TGTGCCAGCACCCCCGGGGACAGGGCATTCTATGGCTACACCTTC
many TRBJ2-7 . TRBV30 CAWSGRRALYEQYF TGTGCCTGGAGTGGTCGCAGGGCGTTGTACGAGCAGTACTTC
many TRBJ2-7 TRBD1 TRBV6-1 CASSGQGAVYEQYF TGTGCCAGCAGTGGACAGGGGGCGGTCTACGAGCAGTACTTC
many TRBJ2-1 TRBD2 TRBV20-1 CSASGLAHYNEQFF TGCAGTGCTTCCGGACTAGCACATTACAATGAGCAGTTCTTC
many TRBJ1-5 TRBD1 TRBV2 CASREQGAGNQPQHF TGTGCCAGCAGAGAACAGGGGGCTGGCAATCAGCCCCAGCATTTT
. TRBJ1-1 . TRBV7-9 CASSLGVGGLNTEAFF TGTGCCAGCAGCTTAGGGGTTGGGGGGTTGAACACTGAAGCTTTCTTT
many TRBJ1-6 . TRBV7-7 CASSLDLNSPLHF TGTGCCAGCAGCTTAGATCTTAATTCACCCCTCCACTTT
. TRBJ1-5 TRBD1 TRBV6-2/TRBV6-3 CASSYHLGTVPNSNQPQHF TGTGCCAGCAGTTACCACCTAGGGACAGTTCCTAATAGCAATCAGCCCCAGCATTTT
. TRBJ2-3 TRBD1 TRBV6-2/TRBV6-3 CASSYSGQEFMRGTDTQYF TGTGCCAGCAGTTACTCGGGACAGGAGTTCATGAGAGGCACAGATACGCAGTATTTT